A selection of T cell receptor beta chains follows, all from one sample in a study of spatial heterogeneity in lung cancer. Each CDR3 protein is one row after TCRdb ran MiXCR on the 5' RACE reads. The table records about 13,000 distinct CDR3 sequences, roughly 7.2% of them present only once. Specimen: lung tumor tissue, collected at surgery. These receptors were obtained from a female donor with early-stage non-small cell lung cancer. Both conserved end residues are part of each CDR3. The D gene is left open where the match is weak. Not all rows give a size; the values are once, few, many and, for expanded clones, a class.

j_gene | v_gene | d_gene | abundance | CDR3aa | CDR3nt
TRBJ1-1 | TRBV20-1 | TRBD1 | many | CSAAGGWTEAFF | TGCAGTGCTGCAGGGGGCTGGACTGAAGCTTTCTTT
TRBJ2-5 | TRBV5-1 | - | medium-sized | CASSLASPDQETQYF | TGCGCCAGCAGCTTGGCCTCTCCGGATCAAGAGACCCAGTACTTC
TRBJ2-5 | TRBV7-2 | TRBD1 | many | CASSSVGQGAVQETQYF | TGTGCCAGCAGCTCGGTGGGACAGGGGGCTGTTCAAGAGACCCAGTACTTC
TRBJ1-5 | TRBV28 | - | medium-sized | CASSIPAVAQPQHF | TGTGCCAGCAGTATCCCCGCCGTTGCTCAGCCCCAGCATTTT
TRBJ2-7 | TRBV7-2 | - | many | CASSLSRTTYEQYF | TGTGCCAGCAGCTTAAGCAGGACCACCTACGAGCAGTACTTC
TRBJ2-3 | TRBV7-2 | TRBD1 | many | CASSLAVGPRGTDTQYF | TGTGCCAGCAGCTTAGCAGTCGGACCCAGGGGGACAGATACGCAGTATTTT
TRBJ2-7 | TRBV28 | - | medium-sized | CASSFLDRVYEQYF | TGTGCCAGCAGTTTTCTCGACAGAGTCTACGAGCAGTACTTC
TRBJ2-1 | TRBV29-1 | - | many | CSVGQGTDNEQFF | TGCAGCGTTGGGCAGGGAACCGACAATGAGCAGTTCTTC
TRBJ2-1 | TRBV4-3 | TRBD2 | many | CASSQDLAGGSYNEQFF | TGCGCCAGCAGCCAAGATCTAGCGGGAGGATCCTACAATGAGCAGTTCTTC
TRBJ2-3 | TRBV12-3/TRBV12-4 | - | many | CASSSRPPSTDTQYF | TGTGCCAGCAGTTCGAGACCCCCTAGCACAGATACGCAGTATTTT
TRBJ1-1 | TRBV15 | - | many | CATSRALNTEAFF | TGTGCCACCAGCAGGGCACTGAACACTGAAGCTTTCTTT
TRBJ1-2 | TRBV6-5 | - | many | CASRPPGPKYGYTF | TGTGCCAGCAGGCCTCCGGGACCTAAATATGGCTACACCTTC
TRBJ2-2 | TRBV5-1 | - | few | CASSLGHRNTGELFF | TGCGCCAGCAGCTTGGGACACCGGAACACCGGGGAGCTGTTTTTT
TRBJ2-6 | TRBV20-1 | - | medium-sized | CSARDGSGANVLTF | TGCAGTGCTAGAGATGGCTCTGGGGCCAACGTCCTGACTTTC
TRBJ2-3 | TRBV10-1 | TRBD2 | few | CASRASGSSTDTQYF | TGCGCCAGCAGGGCTAGCGGGAGCAGCACAGATACGCAGTATTTT
TRBJ2-1 | TRBV29-1 | TRBD1 | medium-sized | CSVARTGVFGKPEKNQFF | TGCAGCGTTGCTAGGACAGGGGTTTTCGGAAAACCGGAAAAAAACCAGTTCTTC
TRBJ1-6 | TRBV2 | - | medium-sized | CASSEAGDNSPLHF | TGTGCCAGCAGTGAAGCCGGGGATAATTCACCCCTCCACTTT
TRBJ1-5 | TRBV28 | - | medium-sized | CASSSVLQGNQPQHF | TGTGCCAGCAGTTCCGTACTACAAGGTAATCAGCCCCAGCATTTT
TRBJ2-6 | TRBV4-3 | - | medium-sized | CASSPWEGVIGSGANVLTF | TGCGCCAGCAGCCCGTGGGAAGGGGTGATAGGCTCTGGGGCCAACGTCCTGACTTTC
TRBJ2-7 | TRBV27 | TRBD1 | many | CASSLTPPLGQGRRYEQYF | TGTGCCAGCAGTCTAACCCCTCCACTGGGACAGGGGAGAAGATACGAGCAGTACTTC
TRBJ2-2 | TRBV12-3/TRBV12-4 | - | - | CASSFPRGLSNTGELFF | TGTGCCAGCAGTTTTCCTAGAGGGCTTTCTAACACCGGGGAGCTGTTTTTT
TRBJ2-1 | TRBV5-1 | TRBD2 | - | CASRTSGSYDEQFF | TGCGCCAGCAGGACTAGCGGGAGTTACGATGAGCAGTTCTTC
TRBJ1-6 | TRBV18 | - | medium-sized | CASSPRSYNSPLHF | TGTGCCAGCTCACCTAGGTCCTATAATTCACCCCTCCACTTT
TRBJ2-5 | TRBV20-1 | - | - | CSAPPARYQETQYF | TGCAGTGCCCCCCCCGCGAGGTACCAAGAGACCCAGTACTTC
TRBJ1-1 | TRBV7-9 | TRBD1 | many | CASSFTGVTEAFF | TGTGCCAGCAGTTTTACAGGGGTCACTGAAGCTTTCTTT
TRBJ1-2 | TRBV28 | - | many | CASSFEMRGPGYGYTF | TGTGCCAGCAGTTTTGAGATGAGGGGACCGGGCTATGGCTACACCTTC
TRBJ1-1 | TRBV7-9 | - | many | CASSLRVDTEAFF | TGTGCCAGCAGCTTAAGAGTTGACACTGAAGCTTTCTTT
TRBJ2-1 | TRBV29-1 | TRBD2 | medium-sized | CSGTSGRYEQFF | TGCAGCGGGACTAGCGGGAGGTATGAGCAGTTCTTC
TRBJ2-3 | TRBV20-1 | - | many | CSAVGRTDTQYF | TGCAGTGCCGTGGGCCGCACAGATACGCAGTATTTT
TRBJ2-1 | TRBV7-6 | TRBD2 | many | CASSRTAAGAWNEQFF | TGTGCCAGCAGCCGGACAGCAGCGGGAGCGTGGAATGAGCAGTTCTTC
TRBJ2-3 | TRBV12-3/TRBV12-4 | - | many | CASSLVGGPGFKGSLHF | TGTGCCAGCAGTTTAGTCGGAGGGCCTGGATTCAAGGGTTCTTTGCATTTT
TRBJ1-3 | TRBV7-9 | - | many | CASSFGRNSGNTIYF | TGTGCCAGCAGCTTCGGCCGAAACTCTGGAAACACCATATATTTT
TRBJ1-2 | TRBV29-1 | TRBD1 | many | CSADRVGYTF | TGCAGCGCAGACAGGGTCGGCTACACCTTC
TRBJ2-2 | TRBV30 | TRBD2 | many | CAWSDSLSLAGAGELFF | TGTGCCTGGAGTGACAGTTTAAGCCTAGCGGGTGCCGGGGAGCTGTTTTTT
TRBJ2-1 | TRBV6-2/TRBV6-3 | TRBD1 | many | CASSYSGTGHNEQFF | TGTGCCAGCAGTTACTCGGGGACAGGGCACAATGAGCAGTTCTTC
TRBJ2-7 | TRBV7-3 | - | many | CASSLRRGYEQYF | TGTGCCAGCAGCTTACGTCGCGGATACGAGCAGTACTTC
TRBJ1-1 | TRBV5-1 | - | - | CASSLDRWGEAFF | TGCGCCAGCAGCTTGGATCGCTGGGGAGAGGCTTTCTTT
TRBJ2-3 | TRBV20-1 | TRBD1 | many | CSARGGQGAGTDTQYF | TGCAGTGCTAGAGGCGGACAGGGGGCAGGCACAGATACGCAGTATTTT